Each of the 23 T cell receptor beta chains below was sequenced from the same sample in a study of blood T cells in healthy people across ages. Alongside a J-beta primer mix, a sample-barcoded 5' primer served in a second PCR lasting 7 to 11 cycles. TCRdb reprocessed the 5' RACE reads with MiXCR, giving one entry per CDR3 protein. The table shows over 950,000 distinct CDR3 sequences, with roughly two fifths occurring only once. The source material was blood. The source of these receptors is a young man in good health.

This clonotype was observed a few times. V usage is TRBV7-9 and J usage is TRBJ1-6; 8 bases are a match to TRBD1. The CDR3 has 17 amino acids. Germline V gene data show CDR1 as SEHNR and CDR2 as FQNEAQ (reference sequence). V lost 5 bases, J lost 6 bases, and 12 bases stayed unmatched. The CDR3 loop reads CASSPYLDRAGNSPLHF. In DNA form, the CDR3 reads TGTGCCAGCAGCCCTTACTTGGACAGGGCGGGTAATTCACCCCTCCACTTT.

The chain uses TRBV20-1 and TRBJ2-1; D possibly uses TRBD1 or TRBD2 (5 bases each). V was pared by 3 bases and J by 7 bases, with 19 bases between. Germline V lookup: CDR1 DFQATT, CDR2 SNEGSKA (reference sequence). This CDR3 is built from 15 residues. CDR3 bases: TGCAGTGCTAGTTTGGGACGAGTCTCGTCAAATGAGCAGTTCTTC. Translating gives CSASLGRVSSNEQFF.

The rearrangement links TRBV24-1 to TRBJ2-2; D remains ambiguous. V was trimmed by 7 bases and J by 6 bases, leaving 11 bases between them. Germline V gene lookup returns CDR1 KGHDR and CDR2 SFDVKD. The CDR3 runs 13 residues. DNA for the CDR3: TGTGCCACCAGCCTACCAGAAGCCGGGGAGCTGTTTTTT. Translating gives CATSLPEAGELFF.

The chain is built from TRBV3-1 and TRBJ2-1; D remains ambiguous. The CDR3 is 16 amino acids. Trimming shortened V by 4 bases and J by 0 bases, and 13 bases separated the two germline ends. The germline V gene encodes CDR1 LGHDT and CDR2 YNNKEL (reference sequence). The CDR3 region is CASSPSGPYSYNEQFF. The CDR3 DNA reads as TGTGCCAGCAGCCCCTCTGGCCCATACTCCTACAATGAGCAGTTCTTC.

The gene calls are TRBV6-5 and TRBJ2-5, with unresolved D. The end of the DNA is better explained by TRBJ2-7, so the J call may be wrong. This CDR3 is built from 14 residues. Germline CDR1 MNHEY, CDR2 SVGAGI. The CDR3 is CASSYGPGVYEQYF. The CDR3 DNA follows: TGTGCCAGCAGTTATGGACCCGGAGTCTACGAGCAGTACTTC.

The chain links TRBV5-1 to TRBJ2-1; D possibly corresponds to TRBD2 (6 bases). Trimming took 3 bases from V and 0 from J, leaving 13 bases between them. Germline V gene data show CDR1 as SGHRS and CDR2 as YFSETQ. The CDR3 has 16 amino acids. The chain's CDR3 is CASSSRGVSSYNEQFF. The CDR3, as DNA: TGCGCCAGCAGCTCGCGGGGCGTTAGCTCCTACAATGAGCAGTTCTTC.

The chain is built from TRBV20-1 and TRBJ2-5; D may be TRBD2 (5 bases). Germline V gene data show CDR1 as DFQATT and CDR2 as SNEGSKA (reference sequence). This CDR3 region has 12 residues. Trimming removed 6 bases from V and 5 bases from J, with 13 bases in between. The CDR3 DNA sequence: TGCAGTGCAACCCTCCCGGGGGAGACCCAGTACTTC. This codes for CSATLPGETQYF.

This clonotype turned up a few times. The chain combines TRBV7-9 with TRBJ2-7; 9 nucleotides agree with TRBD1. Germline V gene sequence: CDR1 SEHNR, CDR2 FQNEAQ (reference sequence). With 6 bases clipped from V and 6 bases from J, the junction kept 6 bases outside the gene matches. The CDR3 is 13 amino acids. This CDR3 reads CASSLTGGGEQYF. In DNA form, the CDR3 reads TGTGCCAGCAGTCTAACAGGGGGCGGCGAGCAGTACTTC.

This chain links TRBV6-2 or TRBV6-3 with TRBJ1-4; 7 bases agree with TRBD1. J was trimmed by 11 bases and V by 6 bases; bases with no gene match: 12. There are 14 residues in the CDR3. The germline gives CDR1 MNHEY, CDR2 SVGEGT. The CDR3 loop is CASSTGTDDGKLFF. CDR3 in DNA: TGTGCCAGCAGCACCGGGACAGATGATGGGAAACTGTTTTTT.

This clonotype was seen only once. The chain links TRBV12-3 or TRBV12-4 to TRBJ2-2; 8 nucleotides match TRBD2. CDR3 length: 15 amino acids. The junction had 3 bases not matched to a gene; V was cut back by 2 bases and J by 4 bases. This chain's CDR3 is CASSLSGGATGELFF. The DNA of the CDR3 is TGTGCCAGCAGTTTATCGGGGGGGGCCACCGGGGAGCTGTTTTTT.

Note on this clonotype: A much larger clonotype is one base distant, so this may be a read error. The CDR3: CSVEGAEPNEQFF. The CDR3 region has the DNA TGCAGCGTTGAGGGGGCGGAGCCCAATGAGCAGTTCTTC. The chain couples TRBV29-1 to TRBJ2-1, with a weak D call TRBD1 (6 bases). The CDR3 length is 13 residues. The germline V gene has CDR1 SQVTM and CDR2 ANQGSEA. V was trimmed by 3 bases and J by 6 bases, leaving 12 bases between them.

A single count supports this clonotype. The rearrangement joins TRBV5-1 to TRBJ1-2, with 8 bases aligning to TRBD1. The CDR3 consists of 15 residues. V trimming: 5 bases; J trimming: 8 bases; junction bases outside the gene matches: 14. Germline-derived CDR1 and CDR2 are SGHRS and YFSETQ. Here the CDR3 reads CASRTSSGQGRGYTF. In nucleotides, the CDR3 is TGCGCCAGCAGAACCTCCTCCGGACAGGGTAGGGGCTACACCTTC.

This clonotype was seen a handful of times. CDR3 region: CASSQDVGLSYNEQFF. CDR3 DNA sequence: TGCGCCAGCAGCCAAGACGTGGGTTTATCCTACAATGAGCAGTTCTTC. V gene TRBV4-3 combines with J gene TRBJ2-1; D uncertain. Germline V gene data show CDR1 as LGHNA and CDR2 as YSLEER. The CDR3 length is 16 residues. V was shortened by 0 bases and J by 1 base, with 10 bases between the two germline ends.

This clonotype was picked up one time. In DNA form, the CDR3 reads TGTGCCAGCAGCTTAGTAAGTAACGGAGAGAACACTGAAGCTTTCTTT. Protein: CASSLVSNGENTEAFF. This rearrangement joins TRBV7-2 to TRBJ1-1; no clear D gene. This CDR3 region has 16 residues. The germline V gene encodes CDR1 SGHTA and CDR2 FQGNSA. Trimming pared 1 base from V and 1 base from J, leaving 13 bases between.

The genes are TRBV29-1 and TRBJ2-5, with TRBD2 as a possible D gene (5 bases). The CDR3 is 14 amino acids. The germline V and J ends were trimmed by 7 bases and 11 bases, with 26 bases remaining between them. Germline V gene sequence: CDR1 SQVTM, CDR2 ANQGSEA. The CDR3 sequence: CSASAESSYNGQYF. In nucleotides, the CDR3 is TGCAGCGCTTCAGCGGAAAGCTCCTACAATGGGCAGTACTTC.

This clonotype was detected only a few times. This chain connects TRBV12-3 or TRBV12-4 to TRBJ2-7; TRBD1 matches 7 bases. V lost 3 bases, J lost 3 bases, and 5 bases stayed unmatched. The CDR3 loop spans 14 amino acids. As DNA, the CDR3 is TGTGCCAGCAGTTTGCGTCAGGGGGACTACGAGCAGTACTTC. The encoded protein is CASSLRQGDYEQYF.

A remark on this clonotype: Germline and junction disagree at one end, which may indicate a read error. This chain joins TRBV12-3 or TRBV12-4 and TRBJ1-4; D perhaps matches TRBD1 (5 bases). There are 13 residues in the CDR3. This chain's CDR3 is CAGSLGAAEKLFF. In DNA form, the CDR3 reads TGTGCCGGCAGTTTAGGGGCTGCTGAAAAACTGTTTTTT.

This clonotype occurred a few times. This rearrangement joins TRBV20-1 to TRBJ1-2; tentatively, D is TRBD1 (6 bases). The CDR3 runs to 13 residues. Germline values: CDR1 DFQATT, CDR2 SNEGSKA (reference sequence). CDR3 bases: TGCAGCTACTACCGCTCGGGGGCAGGGGGCTACACCTTC. Its protein is CSYYRSGAGGYTF.

This clonotype has just one count. This chain joins TRBV12-5 and TRBJ1-1; 7 nucleotides match TRBD1. Looked up from germline, CDR1 is LGHNT and CDR2 is FRNRAP. V shed 4 bases and J 3 bases; nucleotides not matched to a gene: 8. The CDR3 is 15 amino acids. The CDR3 is CASGWATGLDTEAFF. DNA of the CDR3: TGTGCTAGTGGTTGGGCGACAGGGCTCGACACTGAAGCTTTCTTT.

The chain combines TRBV25-1 with TRBJ1-1; 9 bases align to TRBD1. Germline V gene sequence: CDR1 MGHDK, CDR2 SYGVNS. V gave up 8 bases and J gave up 0 bases; unmatched junction bases: 4. This CDR3 spans 14 amino acids. The CDR3 DNA follows: TGTGCCAGCGGGGACAGGGTGGTGAACACTGAAGCTTTCTTT. Its translation is CASGDRVVNTEAFF.

At least ten counts were recorded for this clonotype. V is TRBV12-3 or TRBV12-4 and J is TRBJ2-4; 9 positions agree with TRBD2. V gave up 2 bases and J gave up 7 bases; unmatched junction bases: 3. The CDR3 consists of 14 residues. CDR3 residues: CASSLNSGGNIQYF. The CDR3 coding sequence is TGTGCCAGCAGTTTAAATAGCGGGGGTAACATTCAGTACTTC.

This clonotype was picked up a small number of times. The chain employs TRBV5-1 and TRBJ2-3, with 9 bases lining up with TRBD2. This CDR3 region has 16 residues. Germline lookup yields CDR1 SGHRS and CDR2 YFSETQ. J was trimmed by 4 bases and V by 4 bases; bases with no gene match: 10. The chain's CDR3 is CASSVSGTSPPDTQYF. As DNA, the CDR3 is TGCGCCAGCAGCGTATCGGGGACTAGCCCACCAGATACGCAGTATTTT.

The chain links TRBV4-2 to TRBJ2-3; TRBD2 matches 13 bases. This CDR3 is built from 15 residues. CDR1 is LGHNA, CDR2 YNFKEQ, per germline. V gave up 4 bases and J gave up 7 bases; unmatched junction bases: 5. CDR3 loop: CASSPRTSGGYTQYF. The CDR3 DNA follows: TGTGCCAGCAGCCCCCGGACTAGCGGGGGTTATACGCAGTATTTT.